This passage covers 20 T cell receptor beta chains from one sample sequenced in a study of molecular identifiers for immune sequencing clone quantification. One entry per CDR3 protein results from TCRdb running MiXCR on the PCR reads. This sample has about 640,000 distinct CDR3 sequences, with 15% to 20% found just once. The material sequenced was naive CD8+ T cells from blood, with Jurkat cell RNA spiked in. Subset indicated: FACS-sorted CD8+CD4-CCR7+CD45RA+ naive T cells. The receptors derive from a human donor in good health. Some libraries in this study had Jurkat cell RNA spiked in.

In its sample, this clonotype was seen many times. This chain's CDR3 is CASSLQRLASTDTQYF. The DNA for the CDR3 is TGTGCCAGCAGCCTCCAGCGCTTAGCCAGCACAGATACGCAGTATTTT. The chain links TRBV5-6 to TRBJ2-3; no firm D call. Trimming shortened V by 4 bases and J by 0 bases, and 15 bases separated the two germline ends. There are 16 residues in the CDR3. Germline CDR1 reads SGHDT; CDR2 reads YYEEEE.

The rearrangement uses TRBV12-3 or TRBV12-4 and TRBJ1-4; D is unclear. This CDR3 is built from 13 residues. V gave up 6 bases and J gave up 8 bases, with 13 bases separating them. CDR3 in DNA: TGTGCCAGCAGGGCGGGAGTTGACGAAAAACTGTTTTTT. Its translation: CASRAGVDEKLFF.

The chain has TRBV5-1 and TRBJ1-1; 7 bases map to TRBD1. The CDR3 consists of 12 residues. Germline lookup yields CDR1 SGHRS and CDR2 YFSETQ. With V trimmed by 3 bases and J by 7 bases, 3 bases remained unmatched. CDR3 DNA sequence: TGCGCCAGCAGCTGGGGGACAGATGAAGCTTTCTTT. This sequence encodes CASSWGTDEAFF.

This clonotype was counted at least ten times. This chain uses TRBV12-3 or TRBV12-4 with TRBJ2-2, with no clear D. The length of the CDR3 is 14 residues. Trimming removed 3 bases at V and 2 bases at J, with 7 bases between. The CDR3 nucleotides read TGTGCCAGCAGTTTTGTTGCTAACACCGGGGAGCTGTTTTTT. It is translated as CASSFVANTGELFF.

This sequence joins TRBV27 and TRBJ2-3; 8 positions agree with TRBD2. CDR3 length equals 14 residues. The V gene's germline CDR1 is MNHEY and CDR2 SMNVEV (reference sequence). The V gene end was trimmed by 8 bases and the J gene end by 0 bases; junction bases not matched to a gene: 4. CDR3: CASGAGVSTDTQYF. CDR3 nucleotides: TGTGCCAGCGGAGCGGGGGTTAGCACAGATACGCAGTATTTT.

This clonotype was counted only a few times. The chain has TRBV27 and TRBJ1-1; D ambiguous. The V gene's germline CDR1 is MNHEY and CDR2 SMNVEV (reference sequence). V lost 4 bases, J lost 1 base, and 19 bases lay in between. This CDR3 contains 17 residues. The CDR3 DNA reads TGTGCCAGCAGTTCCTCCCGGCGTGGACTGCGGAACACTGAAGCTTTCTTT. This gives the protein CASSSSRRGLRNTEAFF.

This clonotype has ten or more counts. J is TRBJ2-3 and V is TRBV20-1; 7 nucleotides agree with TRBD1. J gave up 5 bases and V 6 bases, and 14 bases lay outside the gene matches. Germline V gene data show CDR1 as DFQATT and CDR2 as SNEGSKA (reference sequence). The CDR3 extends over 15 amino acids. CDR3 DNA sequence: TGCAGTGCAAGGGGAACACAGGGGTTGGGAGATACGCAGTATTTT. This gives the protein CSARGTQGLGDTQYF.

The V gene is TRBV11-2, the J gene TRBJ2-1; 13 nucleotides align to TRBD2. The CDR3 is made up of 17 amino acids. Per germline, CDR1 SGHAT and CDR2 FQNNGV. Trimming removed 5 bases from V and 5 bases from J; junction bases left unmatched: 9. This chain's CDR3 is CASSPSWGLAGNNEQFF. The DNA of the CDR3 is TGTGCCAGCAGCCCGTCCTGGGGACTAGCGGGGAACAATGAGCAGTTCTTC.

Notes on this clonotype: A much bigger clone sits one base away, suggesting this may be a read error. The V call is TRBV7-9, the J call TRBJ2-2; no clear D gene. The CDR3 runs 13 residues. CDR1 SEHNR and CDR2 FQNEAQ come from the germline V gene (reference sequence). Here the CDR3 DNA reads TGTGCCGGCAGCTACACGATCTCCGGGGAGCTGTTTTTT. Encoded protein: CAGSYTISGELFF.

Points on this clonotype: The germline gene is not matched at one end of the junction; a read error may be the cause. This rearrangement joins TRBV25-1 to TRBJ2-7; 9 bases line up with TRBD1. Germline V gives CDR1 MGHDK, CDR2 SYGVNS. The CDR3 length is 13 residues. Here the CDR3 reads CASSGTGFYGQYF. CDR3 sequence (DNA): TGTGCCAGCAGCGGGACAGGGTTCTACGGGCAGTACTTC.

This clonotype appeared many times. V gene TRBV29-1 combines with J gene TRBJ1-2, with D unclear. The ends were cut back, 3 bases at V and 5 bases at J, with 1 base in the middle. In germline, CDR1 is SQVTM, CDR2 ANQGSEA. The CDR3 runs 9 residues. CDR3 in amino acids: CSVDYGYTF. In DNA, the CDR3 is TGCAGCGTTGATTATGGCTACACCTTC.

In the case of this clonotype: Germline is not matched at one junction end, which may reflect a read error. The chain carries TRBV12-5 and TRBJ2-1, with D tentatively TRBD1 (7 bases). Germline values: CDR1 LGHNT, CDR2 FRNRAP. This CDR3 has 18 residues. CDR3 residues: CASGLSGHGDSQGDEQSF. Written as DNA, the CDR3 is TGTGCTAGTGGTTTGAGCGGCCATGGGGACTCCCAGGGGGATGAGCAGTCCTTC.

J is TRBJ1-2 and V is TRBV4-1; tentatively, D is TRBD1 (5 bases). Germline V gene sequence: CDR1 MGHRA, CDR2 YSYEKL. The CDR3 has 14 amino acids. Trimming left V 4 bases short and J 2 bases short, with 11 bases between. CDR3 coding DNA: TGCGCCAGCAGCCCCGTGAGGGGCAACTATGGCTACACCTTC. This translates into CASSPVRGNYGYTF.

This clonotype was picked up many times. This chain joins TRBV6-5 and TRBJ2-5; D gene uncertain. The germline V and J ends were trimmed by 2 bases and 0 bases, with 10 bases remaining between them. CDR3 length: 15 residues. Germline values: CDR1 MNHEY, CDR2 SVGAGI. The DNA for the CDR3 is TGTGCCAGCAGTTACGGCCTAGGGTACCAAGAGACCCAGTACTTC. Translated, it gives CASSYGLGYQETQYF.

This clonotype was counted many times. This chain uses TRBV7-2 with TRBJ2-3; 7 bases fit TRBD1. J lost 0 bases, V lost 4 bases, and 4 bases had no gene match. Germline V gene lookup returns CDR1 SGHTA and CDR2 FQGNSA. The CDR3 extends over 15 amino acids. The CDR3 here is CASSSTGMSTDTQYF. DNA for the CDR3: TGTGCCAGCAGCTCGACAGGGATGAGCACAGATACGCAGTATTTT.

Remarks on this clonotype: This may be a read error, as it is one base from a much larger clone. The gene calls are TRBV10-3 and TRBJ2-6, with TRBD1 matching over 12 bases. Germline CDR1 and CDR2: ENHRY and SYGVKD. V was clipped by 10 bases and J by 2 bases; unmatched bases: 9. This CDR3 contains 17 residues. The CDR3 loop is CATDAGTGGPGANVLTF. CDR3 DNA sequence: TGTGCCACCGATGCCGGGACAGGGGGCCCTGGGGCCAACGTCCTGACTTTC.

As for this clonotype: Just one base apart from a much larger clone, this may be a read error. V gene TRBV27 combines with J gene TRBJ2-7; D is uncertain. CDR1 and CDR2 from the germline V gene are MNHEY and SMNVEV (reference sequence). CDR3 length equals 13 residues. The V end lost 8 bases, the J end lost 5 bases, and 16 bases lay between the germline ends. CDR3 sequence: CASGLSLRNEQYF. DNA of the CDR3: TGTGCCAGCGGCCTCTCGTTACGGAACGAGCAGTACTTC.

In its sample, this clonotype was seen many times. The chain recombines TRBV6-2 or TRBV6-3 with TRBJ1-2; D is perhaps TRBD1 (6 bases). The ends were cut back, 3 bases at V and 4 bases at J, with 15 bases in the middle. The CDR3 runs 15 residues. The germline CDR1 and CDR2 sequences are MNHEY and SVGEGT. Written as DNA, the CDR3 is TGTGCCAGCAGTTATGGTCCAGGGGAAGGCTATGGCTACACCTTC. Encoded protein: CASSYGPGEGYGYTF.

This clonotype turned up a few times. Possible read error: a much larger clone is one base away. This chain uses TRBV9 with TRBJ1-1, with no clear D. The CDR3 is 13 amino acids. Germline loops: CDR1 SGDLS, CDR2 YYNGEE. CDR3 protein: CASGVYGNTEAFF. CDR3 coding DNA: TGTGCCAGCGGCGTTTACGGCAACACTGAAGCTTTCTTT.

The table lists this clonotype with many counts. The chain couples TRBV5-1 to TRBJ2-5, with D possibly being TRBD2 (6 bases). V lost 0 bases to trimming and J lost 4 bases, with 13 bases between them. The CDR3 is made up of 15 amino acids. The germline V gene encodes CDR1 SGHRS and CDR2 YFSETQ. CDR3 in DNA: TGCGCCAGCAGCTTGGGGACACGGGAGAGAGAGACCCAGTACTTC. Protein sequence: CASSLGTRERETQYF.